The clone carrying this T cell receptor beta chain has a handful of counts. Its antigen is undetermined. The ends were cut back, 0 bases at V and 2 bases at J, with 8 bases in the middle. The CDR3 covers 14 residues. The record originates from a study of blood T cells in healthy people across ages. A sample-barcoded 5' primer and a J-beta primer mix were used in a second PCR of roughly 6 to 11 cycles. A template-switch adaptor that had 12 random nucleotides put a tag on each cDNA molecule. TCRdb reprocessed the 5' RACE reads with MiXCR, giving one entry per CDR3 protein. The sample holds some 1.8 million distinct CDR3 sequences, approximately 39% seen once. Points from the study as a whole: Donor CMV infection status was unknown, possibly confounding age-related changes in expanded clonotypes. Estimates of diversity drawn from one million T cells were considered underestimates.

Individuals who donated were healthy Caucasians from Russia aged roughly 6 to 90. This chain uses TRBV12-3 or TRBV12-4 with TRBJ2-7, with D uncertain. The sample was blood. This receptor was identified in a human donor in good health. The CDR3 loop is CASSLAGYPYEQYF. In DNA, the CDR3 is TGTGCCAGCAGTTTAGCGGGATACCCCTACGAGCAGTACTTC.